The source of this T cell receptor (beta chain) is a study of siplizumab effects on memory and regulatory T cells. Study-wide findings and caveats: The study did not confirm that proliferating Tregs from siplizumab cultures were suppressive. There appeared to be greater diversity in naive T cells than in memory cells, and naive T cells seemed major contributors to the alloresponse. In roughly 75-95% of proliferating CD4+ or CD8+ clones, a naive or memory phenotype could not be assigned.

Assays examined about 10^5 TCR templates per sample. The repertoire was sequenced with immunoSEQ multiplex PCR; TCRdb's copy has only in-frame clones and lacks some. The sample yields 15,000 to 20,000 clones, about 40% seen once. This clone has a handful of counts. The antigen is unknown. The mixed lymphocyte reaction cells were grown together in coculture at 37°C for over 5 days. Germline V gene lookup returns CDR1 WNHNN and CDR2 SYGVQD (reference sequence). The CDR3 is 12 amino acids. The V and J ends lost 9 bases and 6 bases respectively, with 15 bases between them. V usage is TRBV10-1 and J usage is TRBJ2-7; no definite D call. The clonotype originates from a human donor in good health; the cells came from an allogeneic mixed lymphocyte reaction. Some clones in this sample may be carry-over from other donors' samples. The specimen sequenced was CFSE-low (dividing) CD4+ T cells sorted from an allogeneic mixed lymphocyte reaction. The chain's CDR3 is CARNLGRTEQYF. DNA for the CDR3: TGCGCCAGGAACCTAGGTCGGACCGAGCAGTACTTC.